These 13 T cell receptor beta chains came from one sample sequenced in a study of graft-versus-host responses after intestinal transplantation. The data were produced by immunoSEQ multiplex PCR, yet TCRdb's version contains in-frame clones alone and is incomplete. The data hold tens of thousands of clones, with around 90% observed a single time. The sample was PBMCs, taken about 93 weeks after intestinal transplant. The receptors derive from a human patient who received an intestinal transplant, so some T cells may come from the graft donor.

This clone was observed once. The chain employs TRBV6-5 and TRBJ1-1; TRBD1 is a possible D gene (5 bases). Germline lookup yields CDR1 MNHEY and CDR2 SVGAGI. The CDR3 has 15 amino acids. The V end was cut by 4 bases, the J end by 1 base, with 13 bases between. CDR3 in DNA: TGTGCCAGCAGTTCCCTCGGGGGGGGGAACACTGAAGCTTTCTTT. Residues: CASSSLGGGNTEAFF.

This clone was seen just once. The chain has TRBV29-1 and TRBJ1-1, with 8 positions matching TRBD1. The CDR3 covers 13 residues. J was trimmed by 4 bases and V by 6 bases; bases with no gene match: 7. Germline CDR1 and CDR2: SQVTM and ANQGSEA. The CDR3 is CSVGTGGFTEAFF. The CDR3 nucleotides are TGCAGCGTGGGAACAGGGGGGTTCACTGAAGCTTTCTTT. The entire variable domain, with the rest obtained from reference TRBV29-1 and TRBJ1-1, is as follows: SAVISQKPSRDICQRGTSLTIQCQVDSQVTMMFWYRQQPGQSLTLIATANQGSEATYESGFVIDKFPISRPNLTFSTLTVSNMSPEDSSIYLCSVGTGGFTEAFFGQGTRLTVV.

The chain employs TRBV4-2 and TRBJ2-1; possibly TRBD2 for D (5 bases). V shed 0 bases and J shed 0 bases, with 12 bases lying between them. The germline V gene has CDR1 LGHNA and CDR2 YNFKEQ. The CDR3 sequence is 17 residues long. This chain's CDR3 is CASSQDRGDLSYNEQFF. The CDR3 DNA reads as TGTGCCAGCAGCCAAGATCGGGGAGATCTCTCCTACAATGAGCAGTTCTTC.

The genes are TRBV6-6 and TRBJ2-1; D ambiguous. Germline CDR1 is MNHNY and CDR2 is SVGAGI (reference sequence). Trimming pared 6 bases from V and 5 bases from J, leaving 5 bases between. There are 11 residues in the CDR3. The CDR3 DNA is TGTGCCAGCAGGGAAAACAATGAGCAGTTCTTC. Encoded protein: CASRENNEQFF.

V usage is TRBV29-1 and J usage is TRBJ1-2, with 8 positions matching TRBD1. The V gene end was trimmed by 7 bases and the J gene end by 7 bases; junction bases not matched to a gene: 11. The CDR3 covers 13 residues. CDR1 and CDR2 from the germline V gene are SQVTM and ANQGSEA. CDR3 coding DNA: TGCAGCGCCGCGACAGGGGAGGGAAGTGGCTACACCTTC. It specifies CSAATGEGSGYTF.

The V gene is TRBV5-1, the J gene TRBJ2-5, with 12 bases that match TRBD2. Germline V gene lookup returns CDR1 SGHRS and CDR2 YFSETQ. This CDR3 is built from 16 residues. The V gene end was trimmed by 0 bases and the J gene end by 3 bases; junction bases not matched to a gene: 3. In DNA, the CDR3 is TGCGCCAGCAGCTTGGGTTGGACTAGCGGGGAAGAGACCCAGTACTTC. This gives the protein CASSLGWTSGEETQYF.

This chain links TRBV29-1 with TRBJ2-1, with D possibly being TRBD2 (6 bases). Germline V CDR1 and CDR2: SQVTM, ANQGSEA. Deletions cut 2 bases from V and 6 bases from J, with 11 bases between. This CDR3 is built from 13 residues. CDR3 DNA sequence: TGCAGCGTTGAAACTAGCAGGCGCAATGAGCAGTTCTTC. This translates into CSVETSRRNEQFF.

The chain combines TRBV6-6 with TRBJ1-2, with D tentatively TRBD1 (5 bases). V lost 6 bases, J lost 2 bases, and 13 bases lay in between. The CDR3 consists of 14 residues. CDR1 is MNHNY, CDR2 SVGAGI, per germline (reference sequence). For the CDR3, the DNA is TGTGCCAGCAGGCCGACAGATATAAACTATGGCTACACCTTC. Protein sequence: CASRPTDINYGYTF.

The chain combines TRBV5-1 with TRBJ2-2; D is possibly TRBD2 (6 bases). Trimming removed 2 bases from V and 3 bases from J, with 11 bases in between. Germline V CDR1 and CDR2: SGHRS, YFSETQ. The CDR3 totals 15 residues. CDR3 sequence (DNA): TGCGCCAGCAGCTTACGGGGGACGGACACCGGGGAGCTGTTTTTT. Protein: CASSLRGTDTGELFF. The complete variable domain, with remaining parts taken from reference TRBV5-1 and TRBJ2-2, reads KAGVTQTPRYLIKTRGQQVTLSCSPISGHRSVSWYQQTPGQGLQFLFEYFSETQRNKGNFPGRFSGRQFSNSRSEMNVSTLELGDSALYLCASSLRGTDTGELFFGEGSRLTVL.

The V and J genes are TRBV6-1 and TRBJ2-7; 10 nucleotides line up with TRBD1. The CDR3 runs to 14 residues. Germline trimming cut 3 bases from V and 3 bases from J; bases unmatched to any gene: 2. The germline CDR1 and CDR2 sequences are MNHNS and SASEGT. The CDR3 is CASSEWDRGYEQYF. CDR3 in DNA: TGTGCCAGCAGTGAGTGGGACAGGGGCTACGAGCAGTACTTC.

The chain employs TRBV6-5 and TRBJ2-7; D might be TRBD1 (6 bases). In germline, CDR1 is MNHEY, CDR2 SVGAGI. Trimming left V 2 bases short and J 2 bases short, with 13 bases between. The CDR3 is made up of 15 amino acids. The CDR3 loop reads CASSYTGMSAYEQYF. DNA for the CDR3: TGTGCCAGCAGTTACACAGGGATGAGTGCCTACGAGCAGTACTTC.

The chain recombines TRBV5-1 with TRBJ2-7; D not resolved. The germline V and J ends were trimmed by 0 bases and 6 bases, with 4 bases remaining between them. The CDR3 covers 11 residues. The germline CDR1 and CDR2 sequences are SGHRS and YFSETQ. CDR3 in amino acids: CASSLGREQYF. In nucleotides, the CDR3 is TGCGCCAGCAGCTTGGGGCGCGAGCAGTACTTC.

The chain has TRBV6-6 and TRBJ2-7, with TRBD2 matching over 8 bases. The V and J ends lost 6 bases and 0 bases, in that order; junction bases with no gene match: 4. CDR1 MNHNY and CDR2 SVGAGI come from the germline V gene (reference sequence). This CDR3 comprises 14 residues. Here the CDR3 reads CASRSGGNSYEQYF. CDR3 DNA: TGTGCCAGCAGGAGCGGGGGTAACTCCTACGAGCAGTACTTC.